One and the same sample provided the 2 T cell receptor beta chains below, sequenced in a study of cytomegalovirus exposure and HLA in healthy donors. PCR amplification relied on 60 Vbeta primers (plus 13 Jbeta primers). TCRdb's copy holds only in-frame clones and misses some; the assay was immunoSEQ multiplex PCR. The top ten hold roughly 4.3% of the sample, which has around 140,000 clones, 75% to 80% seen once. Sequenced input: PBMCs. The receptors originated from a male donor in good health and CMV-seronegative.

The chain employs TRBV27 and TRBJ2-2, with 9 positions matching TRBD1. The germline V gene encodes CDR1 MNHEY and CDR2 SMNVEV (reference sequence). This CDR3 is built from 15 residues. The V segment lost 6 bases and the J segment 4 bases; nucleotides outside the gene matches: 6. CDR3 region: CASRGTGRITGELFF. The CDR3 DNA is TGTGCCAGCAGAGGGACAGGGCGCATCACCGGGGAGCTGTTTTTT.

The chain joins TRBV14 to TRBJ2-7; 10 bases line up with TRBD1. The CDR3 consists of 13 residues. The J segment lost 5 bases and the V segment lost 5 bases, leaving 3 bases of the junction unmatched. Germline-derived CDR1 and CDR2 are SGHDN and FVKESK. The CDR3 DNA follows: TGTGCCAGCAGCACGGGACAGGGGAACGAGCAGTACTTC. It codes for CASSTGQGNEQYF. Drawing the rest from reference TRBV14 and TRBJ2-7, the complete variable domain is EAGVTQFPSHSVIEKGQTVTLRCDPISGHDNLYWYRRVMGKEIKFLLHFVKESKQDESGMPNNRFLAERTGGTYSTLKVQPAELEDSGVYFCASSTGQGNEQYFGPGTRLTVT.